The 19 T cell receptor beta chains below all came from one sample that was sequenced in a study of T cell changes during pregnancy in multiple sclerosis. Using immunoSEQ multiplex PCR, the repertoire was profiled, and TCRdb retains in-frame clones only, with some absent. The table shows some 38,000 clones, with more than 90% occurring only once. The specimen comprised CD8+ T cells from peripheral blood mononuclear cells, sampled after pregnancy. These TCRs come from a female donor with multiple sclerosis, enrolled in a pregnancy study.

This clone showed up just once. This rearrangement joins TRBV10-3 to TRBJ2-5, with TRBD1 matching 8 bases. The J call may be mistaken, given a closer DNA end match to TRBJ2-7. This CDR3 comprises 13 residues. Germline V gene data show CDR1 as ENHRY and CDR2 as SYGVKD. The CDR3 DNA sequence: TGTGCCATCAGCGAGACAGGGGACGACGAGCAGTACTTC. This gives the protein CAISETGDDEQYF.

This clone is a singleton in its sample. CDR3 amino acids: CASSLVRDFGAEAFF. CDR3 sequence (DNA): TGTGCCAGCAGCTTGGTTCGGGATTTCGGAGCTGAAGCTTTCTTT. This chain connects TRBV5-8 to TRBJ1-1; D ambiguous. Germline values: CDR1 SGHTS, CDR2 YDEGEE. Between the trimmed V and J ends, which lost 0 bases and 6 bases, there was a span of 15 bases. There are 15 residues in the CDR3.

The V call is TRBV7-9, the J call TRBJ2-5; D may be TRBD1 (6 bases). The germline V gene encodes CDR1 SEHNR and CDR2 FQNEAQ (reference sequence). The CDR3 sequence is 16 residues long. The V gene lost 4 bases and the J gene lost 3 bases, with 18 bases spanning the gap. DNA of the CDR3: TGTGCCAGCAGCTCGCAACCGGGACAAAAGAAAGAGACCCAGTACTTC. The encoded protein is CASSSQPGQKKETQYF.

J is TRBJ2-1 and V is TRBV7-6; TRBD2 matches at 11 bases. Trimming at V came to 5 bases and at J to 8 bases, leaving 8 bases not matched to a gene. The CDR3 is 15 amino acids. Germline loops: CDR1 SGHVS, CDR2 FNYEAQ. CDR3: CASSPTSGRLYEQFF. The CDR3 nucleotides read TGTGCCAGCAGCCCTACTAGCGGGAGACTCTATGAGCAGTTCTTC.

Of note for this clone: Other DNA sequences in this sample translate to the same CDR3. The rearrangement joins TRBV27 to TRBJ2-7; 7 nucleotides align to TRBD1. CDR3 length equals 14 residues. The J segment lost 1 base and the V segment lost 5 bases, leaving 5 bases of the junction unmatched. The germline gives CDR1 MNHEY, CDR2 SMNVEV (reference sequence). CDR3 DNA sequence: TGTGCCAGCAGTCCAAGACAGGGTTCCTACGAGCAGTACTTC. Residues: CASSPRQGSYEQYF.

The V call is TRBV6-1, the J call TRBJ2-7; unclear D gene. The germline CDR1 and CDR2 sequences are MNHNS and SASEGT. Trimming took off 0 bases at V and 0 bases at J, with 12 bases between the two ends. The CDR3 extends over 16 amino acids. CDR3: CASSEALRHPSYEQYF. DNA of the CDR3: TGTGCCAGCAGTGAAGCGCTTCGACATCCCTCCTACGAGCAGTACTTC.

The CDR3 nucleotides are TGTGCCACCTTGCGAGAGGGAGTGAACACCGGGGAGCTGTTTTTT. Protein sequence: CATLREGVNTGELFF. This chain links TRBV7-9 with TRBJ2-2; D perhaps matches TRBD2 (5 bases). This CDR3 comprises 15 residues. Germline V gene lookup returns CDR1 SEHNR and CDR2 FQNEAQ (reference sequence). Trimming took 10 bases from V and 1 from J, leaving 16 bases between them. The whole variable domain, filled in from reference TRBV7-9 and TRBJ2-2, reads DTGVSQNPRHKITKRGQNVTFRCDPISEHNRLYWYRQTLGQGPEFLTYFQNEAQLEKSRLLSDRFSAERPKGSFSTLEIQRTEQGDSAMYLCATLREGVNTGELFFGEGSRLTVL.

This clone was detected only once. This chain links TRBV25-1 with TRBJ2-7; D might be TRBD1 (6 bases). V dropped 7 bases and J dropped 5 bases, with 18 bases sitting between them. CDR3 length equals 14 residues. In germline, CDR1 is MGHDK, CDR2 SYGVNS. Here the CDR3 DNA reads TGTGCCAGCACCGGGGCAGGGGATATCGACGAGCAGTACTTC. It specifies CASTGAGDIDEQYF.

J is TRBJ2-1 and V is TRBV27; 8 nucleotides match TRBD2. Trimming took 4 bases from V and 8 from J; bases not matched to a gene: 10. Germline-derived CDR1 and CDR2 are MNHEY and SMNVEV (reference sequence). This CDR3 spans 15 amino acids. The CDR3 is CASSSSSGRGDEQFF. CDR3 coding DNA: TGTGCCAGCAGTTCCTCCTCCGGGAGGGGGGATGAGCAGTTCTTC.

The chain has TRBV5-5 and TRBJ1-5, with 12 nucleotides matching TRBD1. V lost 4 bases and J lost 15; bases outside the gene matches: 11. This CDR3 region has 14 residues. Germline V lookup: CDR1 SGHKS, CDR2 YYEKEE (reference sequence). CDR3 protein: CASSPSGTGGPRHF. The CDR3 bases are TGTGCCAGCAGCCCCTCCGGGACAGGGGGCCCTCGGCATTTT.

The V gene is TRBV27, the J gene TRBJ1-1, with D unresolved. The CDR3 sequence is 17 residues long. Per the germline V gene, CDR1 is MNHEY and CDR2 is SMNVEV (reference sequence). V shed 4 bases and J shed 0 bases, with 18 bases lying between them. Written as DNA, the CDR3 is TGTGCCAGCAGTTACGAGGGCTCTCCCTCCCTGAACACTGAAGCTTTCTTT. This codes for CASSYEGSPSLNTEAFF.

The V gene is TRBV25-1, the J gene TRBJ1-2, with a tentative D call TRBD1 (6 bases). This CDR3 is 17 amino acids long. The V and J ends lost 3 bases and 4 bases respectively, with 21 bases between them. Germline V gene sequence: CDR1 MGHDK, CDR2 SYGVNS. For the CDR3, the DNA is TGTGCCAGCAGTGACGTACTCAGGGGCGGCGGAGGCTATGGCTACACCTTC. Translating gives CASSDVLRGGGGYGYTF.

The DNA of the CDR3 is TGCGCCAGCAGCCGCCTACAGGGGGCGGCCACTGAAGCTTTCTTT. This gives the protein CASSRLQGAATEAFF. The chain is built from TRBV4-1 and TRBJ1-1, with 9 nucleotides matching TRBD1. The CDR3 loop spans 15 amino acids. CDR1 is MGHRA and CDR2 is YSYEKL in the germline V gene. The J segment lost 4 bases and the V segment lost 4 bases, leaving 7 bases of the junction unmatched.

The CDR3 sequence: CASIGVRGDGYTF. DNA of the CDR3: TGTGCCAGCATCGGGGTCAGGGGAGACGGCTACACCTTC. V and J are TRBV28 and TRBJ1-2; D possibly corresponds to TRBD1 (6 bases). Trimming shortened V by 7 bases and J by 8 bases, and 17 bases separated the two germline ends. Germline CDR1 MDHEN, CDR2 SYDVKM. This CDR3 contains 13 residues.

V gene TRBV2 combines with J gene TRBJ1-5; the D is unclear. The CDR3 totals 15 residues. Trimming took 8 bases from V and 7 from J, leaving 21 bases between them. Germline V CDR1 and CDR2: SNHLY, FYNNEI. The CDR3 is CASRPGRAIGQPQHF. CDR3 in DNA: TGTGCCAGCCGCCCGGGGAGGGCCATAGGACAGCCCCAGCATTTT.

This clone was seen only once. V usage is TRBV6-6 and J usage is TRBJ2-1; 11 positions agree with TRBD2. Germline values: CDR1 MNHNY, CDR2 SVGAGI (reference sequence). This CDR3 spans 16 amino acids. V trimming: 0 bases; J trimming: 7 bases; junction bases outside the gene matches: 5. The CDR3 region is CASSYSVAGGYNEQFF. CDR3 coding DNA: TGTGCCAGCAGTTACTCGGTAGCGGGAGGGTATAATGAGCAGTTCTTC.

The chain couples TRBV7-3 to TRBJ1-1; D gene unclear. CDR3 length equals 15 residues. CDR1 and CDR2 from the germline V gene are SGHTA and FQGTGA. Trimming took 1 base from V and 1 from J, leaving 10 bases between them. Here the CDR3 DNA reads TGTGCCAGCAGCTTAAATACGGGGAGGAACACTGAAGCTTTCTTT. As protein: CASSLNTGRNTEAFF.

In DNA, the CDR3 is TGTGCCAGTAGTATTATAAGACGGAGTAACACTGAAGCTTTCTTT. Translation gives CASSIIRRSNTEAFF. The chain employs TRBV19 and TRBJ1-1; D gene unclear. V was clipped by 3 bases and J by 2 bases, with 13 bases between them. Germline CDR1 reads LNHDA; CDR2 reads SQIVND (reference sequence). CDR3 length: 15 residues.

J is TRBJ2-7 and V is TRBV7-2; D might be TRBD1 (5 bases). Germline CDR1 is SGHTA and CDR2 is FQGNSA. Trimming took off 2 bases at V and 3 bases at J, with 5 bases between the two ends. This CDR3 comprises 12 residues. CDR3 bases: TGTGCCAGCAGCTTAAGGGGCTACGAGCAGTACTTC. Translating it yields CASSLRGYEQYF. Based on the CDR3 plus reference TRBV7-2 and TRBJ2-7, the full variable domain is GAGVSQSPSNKVTEKGKDVELRCDPISGHTALYWYRQSLGQGLEFLIYFQGNSAPDKSGLPSDRFSAERTGGSVSTLTIQRTQQEDSAVYLCASSLRGYEQYFGPGTRLTVT.